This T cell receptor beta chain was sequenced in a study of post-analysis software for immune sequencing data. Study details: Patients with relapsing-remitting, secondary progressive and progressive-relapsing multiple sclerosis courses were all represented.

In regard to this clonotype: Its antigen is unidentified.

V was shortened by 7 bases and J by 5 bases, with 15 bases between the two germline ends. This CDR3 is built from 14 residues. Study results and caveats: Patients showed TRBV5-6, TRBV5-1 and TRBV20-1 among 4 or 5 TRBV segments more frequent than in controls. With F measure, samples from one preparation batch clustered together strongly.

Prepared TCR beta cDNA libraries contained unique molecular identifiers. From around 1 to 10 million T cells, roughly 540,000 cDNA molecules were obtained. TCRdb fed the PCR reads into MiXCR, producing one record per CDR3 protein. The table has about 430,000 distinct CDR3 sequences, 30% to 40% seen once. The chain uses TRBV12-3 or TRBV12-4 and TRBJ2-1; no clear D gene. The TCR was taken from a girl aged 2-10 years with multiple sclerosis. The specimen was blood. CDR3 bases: TGTGCCAGCACATGGATGAGGCGGAACAATGAGCAGTTCTTC. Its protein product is CASTWMRRNNEQFF.